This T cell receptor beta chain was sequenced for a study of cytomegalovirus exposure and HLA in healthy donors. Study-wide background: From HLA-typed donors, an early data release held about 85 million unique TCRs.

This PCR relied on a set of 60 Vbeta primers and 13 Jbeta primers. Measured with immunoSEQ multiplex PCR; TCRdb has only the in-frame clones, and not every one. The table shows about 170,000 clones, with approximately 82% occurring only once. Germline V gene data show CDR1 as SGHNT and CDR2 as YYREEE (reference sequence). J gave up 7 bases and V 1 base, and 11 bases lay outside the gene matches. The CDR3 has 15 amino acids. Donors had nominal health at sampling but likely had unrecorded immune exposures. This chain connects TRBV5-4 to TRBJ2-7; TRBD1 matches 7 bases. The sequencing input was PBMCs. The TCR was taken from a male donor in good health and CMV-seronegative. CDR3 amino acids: CASSLRGGQLGEQYF. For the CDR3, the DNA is TGTGCCAGCAGCTTGAGAGGGGGCCAGTTGGGGGAGCAGTACTTC.